This TCR beta chain originates from a study of PD-1 blockade in classical Hodgkin lymphoma. The repertoire was sequenced with immunoSEQ multiplex PCR; TCRdb's copy has only in-frame clones and lacks some. The profile shows more than 9,500 clones, 84% of them singletons. Germline V gene lookup returns CDR1 MNHEY and CDR2 SVGAGI. The CDR3 consists of 12 residues. V lost 6 bases, J lost 3 bases, and 9 bases lay in between. Each patient relapsed following autologous stem cell transplantation, and prior brentuximab vedotin exposure differed. PBMCs, once thawed, yielded CD8+ T cells isolated by magnetic negative selection.

The clonotype originates from a human donor with classical Hodgkin lymphoma. The chain couples TRBV6-5 to TRBJ2-7, with D unresolved. The material sequenced was CD8+ T cells from blood, taken at baseline. The CDR3 region is CASSPDLYEQYF. CDR3 in DNA: TGTGCCAGCAGCCCGGACCTCTACGAGCAGTACTTC.